This T cell receptor (beta chain) was obtained from a study of blood T cell repertoires in COVID-19. About the study: Samples of COVID-19 (acute and convalescent) were obtained from the United States, Italy and Spain. The analysed material was cDNA or gDNA that came from T cells, B-cell-depleted T cells, or PBMCs.

Original methodology: Amplified reference gene primers provided the basis for estimating nucleated cell counts. Assay: immunoSEQ multiplex PCR; the TCRdb copy retains only in-frame clones and omits some. V and J calls and clone size come straight from that table; D and trimming were deduced from the DNA. Of fewer than 200,000 clones detected, 80% to 90% appear once; the ten largest clones hold roughly 8.7%. The junction had 3 bases not matched to a gene; V was cut back by 8 bases and J by 6 bases. In germline, CDR1 is DFQATT, CDR2 SNEGSKA (reference sequence). This CDR3 is built from 11 residues. The genes are TRBV20-1 and TRBJ1-2, with 10 nucleotides matching TRBD1. Sequenced: peripheral blood. This TCR was sampled from a man in his forties or fifties with active or convalescent COVID-19. CDR3 DNA sequence: TGCAGTTCCGGGACAGGGGATGGCTACACCTTC. Translation gives CSSGTGDGYTF.